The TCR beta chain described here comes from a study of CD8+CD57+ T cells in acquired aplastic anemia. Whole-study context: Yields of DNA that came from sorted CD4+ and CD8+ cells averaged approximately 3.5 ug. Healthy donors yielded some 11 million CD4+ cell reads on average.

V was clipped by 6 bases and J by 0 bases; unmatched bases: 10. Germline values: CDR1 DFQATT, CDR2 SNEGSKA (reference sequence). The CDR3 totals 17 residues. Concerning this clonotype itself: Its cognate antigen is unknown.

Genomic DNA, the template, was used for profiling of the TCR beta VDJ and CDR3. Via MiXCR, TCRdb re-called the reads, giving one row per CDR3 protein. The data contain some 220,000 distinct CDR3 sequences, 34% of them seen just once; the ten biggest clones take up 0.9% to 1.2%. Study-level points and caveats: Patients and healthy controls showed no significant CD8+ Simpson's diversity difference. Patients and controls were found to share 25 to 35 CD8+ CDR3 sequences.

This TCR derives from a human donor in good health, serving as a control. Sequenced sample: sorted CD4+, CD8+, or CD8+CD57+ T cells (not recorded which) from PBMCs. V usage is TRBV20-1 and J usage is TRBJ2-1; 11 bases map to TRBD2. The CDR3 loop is CSAQTSGALSSYNEQFF. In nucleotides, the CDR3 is TGCAGTGCCCAGACTAGCGGGGCCTTAAGCTCCTACAATGAGCAGTTCTTC.